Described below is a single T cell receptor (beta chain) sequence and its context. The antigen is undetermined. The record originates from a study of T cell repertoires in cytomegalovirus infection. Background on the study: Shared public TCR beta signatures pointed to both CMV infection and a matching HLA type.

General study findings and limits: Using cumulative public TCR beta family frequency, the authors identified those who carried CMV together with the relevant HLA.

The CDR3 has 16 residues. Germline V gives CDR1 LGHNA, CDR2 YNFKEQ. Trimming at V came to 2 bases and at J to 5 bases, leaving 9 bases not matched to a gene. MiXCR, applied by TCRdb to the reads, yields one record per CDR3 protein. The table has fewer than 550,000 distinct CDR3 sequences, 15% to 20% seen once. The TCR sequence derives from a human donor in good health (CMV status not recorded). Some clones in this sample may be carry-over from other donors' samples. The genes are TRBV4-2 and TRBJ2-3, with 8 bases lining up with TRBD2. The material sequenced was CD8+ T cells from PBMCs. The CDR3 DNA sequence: TGTGCCAGCAGCCAAATTAGCGGGACCGAGGAAGATACGCAGTATTTT. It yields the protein CASSQISGTEEDTQYF.